Listed here are 13 T cell receptor beta chains from one sample, sequenced in a study of cytomegalovirus exposure and HLA in healthy donors. PCR was performed using 60 Vbeta and 13 Jbeta primers. The method was immunoSEQ multiplex PCR; TCRdb's version includes in-frame clones alone and lacks a portion of them. This sample lists roughly 57,000 clones; its ten largest clones have 9% to 15%. Sequences were obtained from PBMCs. These receptors were collected from a woman aged 25 to 39 in good health and CMV-seropositive.

The CDR3 loop is CASRAGPGSGNTIYF. The CDR3 nucleotides read TGTGCCAGTAGGGCAGGTCCCGGCTCTGGAAACACCATATATTTT. This chain joins TRBV19 and TRBJ1-3; D gene ambiguous. The CDR3 totals 15 residues. Germline values: CDR1 LNHDA, CDR2 SQIVND (reference sequence). V lost 6 bases, J lost 0 bases, and 12 bases lay in between.

The genes are TRBV25-1 and TRBJ2-7; D possibly corresponds to TRBD2 (5 bases). Trimming pared 4 bases from V and 7 bases from J, leaving 11 bases between. This CDR3 comprises 12 residues. CDR1 and CDR2 (germline): MGHDK, SYGVNS. The CDR3 sequence: CASSGPSGEQYF. CDR3 bases: TGTGCCAGCAGTGGCCCCTCGGGAGAGCAGTACTTC.

The chain has TRBV29-1 and TRBJ2-5; no firm D call. Trimming stripped 7 bases from V and 3 bases from J, with 9 bases between. CDR3 length: 11 residues. From germline, CDR1 is SQVTM and CDR2 ANQGSEA. This chain's CDR3 is CSGWREETQYF. The CDR3 DNA reads TGCAGCGGATGGAGAGAAGAGACCCAGTACTTC.

The J gene is TRBJ1-1, the V gene TRBV7-2; 7 positions match TRBD1. Per the germline V gene, CDR1 is SGHTA and CDR2 is FQGNSA. Unmatched junction bases numbered 9, after V lost 5 bases and J lost 6 bases. This CDR3 region has 14 residues. As DNA, the CDR3 is TGTGCCAGCAGCCCACACATACAGGGGCCTGAAGCTTTCTTT. It encodes CASSPHIQGPEAFF.

This chain links TRBV5-1 with TRBJ2-3, with D perhaps TRBD2 (6 bases). V dropped 0 bases and J dropped 6 bases, with 14 bases sitting between them. The CDR3 loop spans 15 amino acids. The V gene's germline CDR1 is SGHRS and CDR2 YFSETQ. CDR3 sequence reads: CASSLVREVADTQYF. DNA for the CDR3: TGCGCCAGCAGCTTGGTTAGGGAGGTGGCCGATACGCAGTATTTT.

This chain links TRBV2 with TRBJ1-2; 8 positions agree with TRBD1. This CDR3 contains 15 residues. CDR1 is SNHLY, CDR2 FYNNEI, per germline. J gave up 7 bases and V 7 bases, and 14 bases lay outside the gene matches. The CDR3 coding sequence is TGTGCCAGCACCCCAACCGGACAGGGTACCTTTGGCTACACCTTC. As protein: CASTPTGQGTFGYTF.

The chain uses TRBV19 and TRBJ2-7; no clear D. Germline lookup yields CDR1 LNHDA and CDR2 SQIVND (reference sequence). V was cut by 5 bases and J by 0 bases, with 8 bases left in between. This CDR3 spans 13 amino acids. In nucleotides, the CDR3 is TGTGCCAGTAGTGTCCAGTACTCCTACGAGCAGTACTTC. Encoded protein: CASSVQYSYEQYF.

The V and J genes are TRBV18 and TRBJ2-1; TRBD2 aligns across 9 bases. The CDR3 runs 17 residues. V lost 0 bases to trimming and J lost 6 bases; unmatched junction nucleotides: 9. Germline-derived CDR1 and CDR2 are KGHSH and LQKENI. DNA of the CDR3: TGTGCCAGCTCACCACCTTCTTTCCGCGGGGGGGCCAATGAGCAGTTCTTC. Translating it yields CASSPPSFRGGANEQFF.

V gene TRBV28 combines with J gene TRBJ1-6; D not resolved. Germline V lookup: CDR1 MDHEN, CDR2 SYDVKM. This CDR3 has 14 residues. Deletions cut 3 bases from V and 5 bases from J, with 8 bases between. The DNA of the CDR3 is TGTGCCAGCAGTTTTAGGAGGGATAATTCACCCCTCCACTTT. Translation: CASSFRRDNSPLHF.

The rearrangement links TRBV6-5 to TRBJ1-6; D unclear. The germline gives CDR1 MNHEY, CDR2 SVGAGI. V was pared by 6 bases and J by 7 bases, with 10 bases between. The CDR3 covers 13 residues. This CDR3 reads CASSQRGNSPLHF. Here the CDR3 DNA reads TGTGCCAGCAGCCAAAGAGGGAATTCACCCCTCCACTTT.

The V and J genes are TRBV10-3 and TRBJ2-5, with D possibly matching TRBD2 (6 bases). Trimming left V 8 bases short and J 2 bases short, with 12 bases between. The CDR3 length is 13 residues. The germline V gene encodes CDR1 ENHRY and CDR2 SYGVKD. The CDR3 DNA is TGTGCCATCGGGGGACTTGATCAAGAGACCCAGTACTTC. Its translation is CAIGGLDQETQYF.

This chain uses TRBV7-3 with TRBJ2-1; no clear D gene. Germline V gene lookup returns CDR1 SGHTA and CDR2 FQGTGA. V was pared by 5 bases and J by 0 bases, with 14 bases between. This CDR3 is built from 16 residues. The CDR3 coding sequence is TGTGCCAGCAGCCCCATTCCAGAAAGCTCCTACAATGAGCAGTTCTTC. Protein product: CASSPIPESSYNEQFF.

The rearrangement uses TRBV9 and TRBJ2-1; 9 bases are a match to TRBD1. Per germline, CDR1 SGDLS and CDR2 YYNGEE. With V trimmed by 0 bases and J by 8 bases, 9 bases remained unmatched. This CDR3 is built from 16 residues. The CDR3 loop is CASSVVGTGSRDEQFF. In DNA, the CDR3 is TGTGCCAGCAGCGTAGTGGGGACAGGGAGTAGAGATGAGCAGTTCTTC.